The clone carrying this T cell receptor beta chain was counted at least ten times. This entry comes from a study of T-cell reconstitution after alpha-beta-depleted transplantation in children. Preparing the TCRbeta library involved the use of unique molecular identifiers. TCRdb ran MiXCR on the PCR reads and lists one entry per CDR3 protein. The sample consists of about 640,000 distinct CDR3 sequences, around 17% of them appearing once. The CDR3 is 11 amino acids. V was clipped by 4 bases and J by 10 bases, with 10 bases between them. The genes are TRBV12-3 or TRBV12-4 and TRBJ1-1; TRBD1 might be the D (5 bases). The sequence came from a human donor who donated a stem cell graft to a child with acute myeloid leukemia. Sample: PBMCs from the stem cell graft donor, taken from the stem cell graft. CDR3 loop: CASSWGKRAFF. The DNA for the CDR3 is TGTGCCAGCAGTTGGGGCAAGAGAGCTTTCTTT.